This is a list of T cell receptor beta chains from one sample in a study of cytomegalovirus exposure and HLA in healthy donors. TCRdb's table, derived via immunoSEQ multiplex PCR, lists solely in-frame clones and lacks some. The data contain around 200,000 clones, roughly 79% of them singletons. Material for sequencing was PBMCs. These receptors were taken from a woman aged 18-35 years in good health and CMV-seronegative. CDR3s include the opening cysteine and the closing phenylalanine or tryptophan. The D gene is left open where the match is weak. Not every row has a clone size; where given, it reads once, few, many or a size class.

CDR3aa	CDR3nt	d_gene	v_gene	abundance	j_gene
CASSRNRGSGANVLTF	TGTGCCAGCAGCCGAAACAGGGGCTCTGGGGCCAACGTCCTGACTTTC	TRBD1	TRBV14	NA	TRBJ2-6
CASSPGQNTGELFF	TGTGCCAGCAGCCCGGGACAGAACACCGGGGAGCTGTTTTTT	NA	TRBV11-2	NA	TRBJ2-2
CASSPGSQETQYF	TGTGCCAGCAGTCCGGGGAGCCAAGAGACCCAGTACTTC	NA	TRBV28	NA	TRBJ2-5
CASRGNGIGSSGANVLTF	TGTGCCAGCCGGGGGAACGGGATAGGGTCCTCTGGGGCCAACGTCCTGACTTTC	NA	TRBV7-9	NA	TRBJ2-6
CASSLDTVAGYTF	TGTGCCAGCAGCTTGGATACGGTTGCTGGCTACACCTTC	NA	TRBV5-4	NA	TRBJ1-2
CASSPGQSSYEQYF	TGTGCCAGCTCACCCGGACAGTCGTCCTACGAGCAGTACTTC	NA	TRBV18	few	TRBJ2-7
CASSYSDRVAYGYTF	TGTGCCAGCAGTTACTCGGACAGGGTTGCCTATGGCTACACCTTC	TRBD1	TRBV6-5	NA	TRBJ1-2
CASSFSDTEQYF	TGTGCCAGCAGTTTTTCGGACACCGAGCAGTACTTC	NA	TRBV28	NA	TRBJ2-7
CASRPQGAGRMNTEAFF	TGCGCCAGCCGCCCTCAGGGGGCCGGACGTATGAACACTGAAGCTTTCTTT	TRBD1	TRBV5-1	NA	TRBJ1-1
CSVEDRGTGPSAEQYF	TGCAGCGTTGAAGATCGGGGGACAGGGCCTTCCGCGGAGCAGTACTTC	TRBD1	TRBV29-1	NA	TRBJ2-5
CASSRRGSNTEAFF	TGTGCCAGTAGTAGACGGGGATCAAACACTGAAGCTTTCTTT	NA	TRBV19	few	TRBJ1-1
CASSTQTGGEVYEQYF	TGCGCCAGCAGCACACAGACAGGGGGCGAAGTCTACGAGCAGTACTTC	TRBD1	TRBV5-1	NA	TRBJ2-7
CASSLGGTVSGYTF	TGTGCCAGCAGCTTAGGTGGGACAGTCTCGGGCTACACCTTC	TRBD1	TRBV11-2	NA	TRBJ1-2
CAISVGQNTEAFF	TGTGCCATTTCCGTGGGGCAGAACACTGAAGCTTTCTTT	NA	TRBV6-5	NA	TRBJ1-1
CASSPPRGVWEAFF	TGTGCCAGCAGTCCCCCCAGGGGTGTTTGGGAAGCTTTCTTT	NA	TRBV28	once	TRBJ1-1
CASSSVGQGLRNEQFF	TGTGCCAGCTCCTCGGTGGGACAGGGGCTTCGCAATGAGCAGTTCTTC	TRBD1	TRBV18	NA	TRBJ2-1
CSVEGLVSDTQYF	TGCAGCGTTGAGGGACTAGTGTCGGATACGCAGTATTTT	TRBD2	TRBV29-1	NA	TRBJ2-3
CASSPGTTVETQYF	TGTGCCAGCTCACCCGGGACAACGGTGGAGACCCAGTACTTC	NA	TRBV18	few	TRBJ2-5
CASSDAGTGMWWSYEQYF	TGTGCCAGCAGCGACGCCGGGACTGGGATGTGGTGGTCCTACGAGCAGTACTTC	NA	TRBV13	NA	TRBJ2-7
CASSPRRETGTYEQYF	TGTGCCAGCAGTCCAAGAAGAGAAACAGGGACGTACGAGCAGTACTTC	NA	TRBV9	once	TRBJ2-7
CASSGTRTGGTYEQYF	TGTGCCAGCAGTGGGACCCGGACAGGCGGTACCTACGAGCAGTACTTC	TRBD1	TRBV6-1	NA	TRBJ2-7
CASSAPTGGDTGELFF	TGTGCCAGCAGTGCCCCGACAGGGGGAGACACCGGGGAGCTGTTTTTT	TRBD1	TRBV2	NA	TRBJ2-2
CSVEGGLAGGGYEQYF	TGCAGCGTTGAAGGTGGACTAGCGGGAGGGGGCTACGAGCAGTACTTC	TRBD2	TRBV29-1	NA	TRBJ2-7
CASSQGIYEQYF	TGTGCCAGCAGCCAGGGAATCTACGAGCAGTACTTC	NA	TRBV7-2	few	TRBJ2-7
CASSTGTARQYF	TGTGCCAGCAGCACCGGGACAGCCCGTCAGTACTTC	TRBD1	TRBV7-2	NA	TRBJ2-4
CASSVVETTGEQYF	TGTGCCAGCAGCGTAGTGGAGACTACTGGCGAGCAGTACTTC	NA	TRBV9	NA	TRBJ2-7
CASSQETSALYEQYF	TGCGCCAGCAGCCAAGAGACTAGCGCGTTGTACGAGCAGTACTTC	TRBD2	TRBV4-1	few	TRBJ2-7
CASSTLDRGDTQYF	TGTGCCAGCAGTACCCTAGACCGTGGAGATACGCAGTATTTT	NA	TRBV6-6	NA	TRBJ2-3
CASSEWTSGSHEQFF	TGTGCCAGCAGTGAATGGACTAGCGGGAGTCATGAGCAGTTCTTC	TRBD2	TRBV25-1	NA	TRBJ2-1
CASSWTGLGQPQHF	TGTGCCAGCAGTTGGACAGGGCTGGGCCAGCCCCAGCATTTT	TRBD1	TRBV6-5	few	TRBJ1-5
CASSEGQGSTGELFF	TGTGCCAGCTCGGAGGGACAGGGGAGCACCGGGGAGCTGTTTTTT	TRBD1	TRBV18	NA	TRBJ2-2
CASSDRGPVKQYF	TGTGCCAGTTCCGACAGGGGCCCCGTGAAGCAGTACTTC	TRBD1	TRBV19	NA	TRBJ2-7
CASGYPDRASHEQYF	TGTGCCAGCGGTTATCCGGACAGGGCATCACACGAGCAGTACTTC	TRBD1	TRBV28	NA	TRBJ2-7
CAISVSSRETQYF	TGTGCCATCAGTGTTTCGTCGAGAGAGACCCAGTACTTC	NA	TRBV10-3	few	TRBJ2-5
CASSQAQTYGYTF	TGCGCCAGCAGCCAAGCCCAGACATATGGCTACACCTTC	NA	TRBV4-1	NA	TRBJ1-2
CASSYSGGKWTEAFF	TGTGCCAGCAGTTACTCGGGGGGGAAGTGGACTGAAGCTTTCTTT	NA	TRBV6-5	NA	TRBJ1-1
CASSLSYFSGKETQYF	TGCGCCAGCAGCCTCTCTTATTTTAGCGGGAAAGAGACCCAGTACTTC	TRBD2	TRBV5-1	NA	TRBJ2-5
CASMTGTGNTGELFF	TGTGCCAGCATGACCGGGACAGGGAACACCGGGGAGCTGTTTTTT	TRBD1	TRBV2	NA	TRBJ2-2
CAWSVRGGDQPQHF	TGTGCCTGGAGTGTACGAGGAGGGGATCAGCCCCAGCATTTT	NA	TRBV30	NA	TRBJ1-5
CASSPQGKNTEAFF	TGTGCCAGCAGTCCTCAGGGTAAGAACACTGAAGCTTTCTTT	NA	TRBV6-1	NA	TRBJ1-1
CASSSELLISYEQYF	TGTGCCAGCAGCTCCGAGCTACTGATATCCTACGAGCAGTACTTC	NA	TRBV11-2	NA	TRBJ2-7
CASSLARQTNEKLFF	TGTGCCAGCAGTTTAGCTAGACAGACTAATGAAAAACTGTTTTTT	NA	TRBV27	NA	TRBJ1-4
CASSDSAAGYNEQFF	TGTGCCAGCAGTGACTCTGCGGCAGGGTACAATGAGCAGTTCTTC	NA	TRBV6-4	NA	TRBJ2-1